This is a list of T cell receptor beta chains from one sample in a study of Graves' ophthalmopathy and Graves' hyperthyroidism. TCRdb fed the multiplex PCR reads into MiXCR, producing one record per CDR3 protein. This sample yields around 1.1 million distinct CDR3 sequences, of which about two fifths are seen a single time; 8.5% to 14% belongs to the top ten. Sequenced input: peripheral blood or thyroid tissue (not recorded which). All receptors come from an adult man with Graves' hyperthyroidism. The CDR3 runs from the conserved cysteine through the conserved F or W. A D gene is named only where the DNA matches it firmly. Where a row states a size, it is once, few, many or the class of an expanded clone; other rows omit it.

TRBV7-9,-,-,TRBJ2-5,TGTGCCAGCAGCCACCGACAAGAGACCCAGTACTTC,CASSHRQETQYF
TRBV7-8,-,-,TRBJ1-6,TGTGCCAGCACGCAGGGGAGCCTTGGGAGTTCACCCCTCCACTTT,CASTQGSLGSSPLHF
TRBV10-3,-,-,TRBJ1-5,TGTGCCAGCAGTTACTCGTCGGGGTATCAGCCCCAGCATTTT,CASSYSSGYQPQHF
TRBV29-1,-,TRBD1,TRBJ1-6,TGCAGCGTTACCGGGACAGTAAATTCACCCCTCCACTTT,CSVTGTVNSPLHF
TRBV2,many,-,TRBJ1-1,TGTGCCAGCAAGGCCGGGGGTGGGACTGAAGCTTTCTTT,CASKAGGGTEAFF
TRBV29-1,-,TRBD1,TRBJ1-2,TGCAGCGTTGACTCAGGGGGGAACTATGGCTACACCTTC,CSVDSGGNYGYTF
TRBV9,-,-,TRBJ1-1,TGTGCCAGCAGCGCCGCACGAGGGGGTATGAACACTGAAGCTTTCTTT,CASSAARGGMNTEAFF
TRBV7-3,few,-,TRBJ2-7,TGTGCCAGCAGCGTGGACCTGGTGGGCGAGCAGTACTTC,CASSVDLVGEQYF
TRBV7-3,-,TRBD1,TRBJ2-7,TGTGCCAGCAGCTATCGGACAGGGGCTTCCGAGCAGTACTTC,CASSYRTGASEQYF
TRBV29-1,-,TRBD2,TRBJ2-2,TGCAGCGTCCTTCAAATGGGGGGGACCGGGGAGCTGTTTTTT,CSVLQMGGTGELFF
TRBV4-3,many,-,TRBJ1-3,TGCGCCAGCAGCCAACGAGGGTTTGGAAACACCATATATTTT,CASSQRGFGNTIYF
TRBV7-2,many,-,TRBJ1-1,TGTGCCAGCAGCTCTGTCCAGGCCCTTCGACTAGTTGAAGCTTTCTTT,CASSSVQALRLVEAFF
TRBV5-8,-,TRBD2,TRBJ2-7,TGTGCCAGCTCCACGCGGGAGTTGAGGCTTAATCCCGAGCAGTACTTC,CASSTRELRLNPEQYF
TRBV29-1,-,TRBD2,TRBJ2-5,TGCAGCGTTGCAATACTAGCGGGAAACACCGGGGAGACCCAGTACTTC,CSVAILAGNTGETQYF
TRBV11-2,-,-,TRBJ1-4,TGTGCCAGCAGCTTAGATCAGGGCAGCGGACATGAAAAACTGTTTTTT,CASSLDQGSGHEKLFF
TRBV7-7,many,TRBD1,TRBJ2-7,TGTGCCAGCAGTCGGGACAGGGGCGACGAGCAGTACTTC,CASSRDRGDEQYF
TRBV2,few,TRBD2,TRBJ2-5,TGTGCCAGCAGTTTCCCACGGGAGGGTAGCGGGGGGGCTAGAGAGACCCAGTACTTC,CASSFPREGSGGARETQYF
TRBV5-1,-,TRBD2,TRBJ2-7,TGCGCCAGCAGCTTGGCGGTTGGGGCGGGAGGGGACGAGCAGTACTTC,CASSLAVGAGGDEQYF
TRBV5-1,many,-,TRBJ2-6,TGCGCCAGCAGCTTGACTGAGTCGTGGGGGGCCAACGTCCTGACTTTC,CASSLTESWGANVLTF
TRBV6-5,many,-,TRBJ1-6,TGTGCCAGCACCCCTGGGGGTGGAGGTTCACCCCTCCACTTT,CASTPGGGGSPLHF
TRBV20-1,many,-,TRBJ1-5,TGCAGTGCTAGGCAGGGTGGCAATCAGCCCCAGCATTTT,CSARQGGNQPQHF
TRBV7-9,-,-,TRBJ1-4,TGTGCCAGCAGCTTCTTCCAGGGAAGGAGCAATGAAAAACTGTTTTTT,CASSFFQGRSNEKLFF
TRBV4-1,-,-,TRBJ2-5,TGCGCCAGCAGCCAAGTCGGTAGCCTAAAGACCCAGTACTTC,CASSQVGSLKTQYF
TRBV7-2,many,-,TRBJ1-5,TGTGCCAGCAGCTTTCGTTCTGGTAGCAATCAGCCCCAGCATTTT,CASSFRSGSNQPQHF
TRBV5-6,many,-,TRBJ2-7,TGTGCCAGCAGCTCCGGCGGGTTGAGGTACTTC,CASSSGGLRYF
TRBV10-3,-,-,TRBJ1-2,TGTGCCAGCGGTTACTCGAAACTGGGGTCTGGCTACACCTTC,CASGYSKLGSGYTF
TRBV20-1,-,-,TRBJ2-7,TGCGGTCTCTACAGGGCCTCCGCCTACGAGCAGTACTTC,CGLYRASAYEQYF
TRBV19,once,-,TRBJ1-3,TGTGCCAGTAACCAGGCTATGGAGGGCACCATATATTTT,CASNQAMEGTIYF
TRBV12-3/TRBV12-4,-,-,TRBJ2-5,TGTGCCAGCAGTGCTAGCGTAGAGACCCAGTACTTC,CASSASVETQYF
TRBV30,-,-,TRBJ1-1,TGTGCCTGGAGTAAGAACGAGGGCACTGAAGCTTTCTTT,CAWSKNEGTEAFF
TRBV29-1,many,-,TRBJ1-2,TGCAGCGTTGGGACCTTTGGAGCTGGCTACACCTTC,CSVGTFGAGYTF
TRBV12-3/TRBV12-4,-,-,TRBJ1-2,TGTGCCAGCAGCTCCCGACCAGTGGGCTACACCTTC,CASSSRPVGYTF
TRBV12-3/TRBV12-4,many,TRBD1,TRBJ1-5,TGTGCCAGCAGCCTTACAGGGGGTGGCAATCAGCCCCAGCATTTT,CASSLTGGGNQPQHF
TRBV7-3,-,TRBD1,TRBJ1-2,TGTGCCAGCAGCTTAGATTGGACAGGGCAACGGGCTAACTATGGCTACACCTTC,CASSLDWTGQRANYGYTF
TRBV12-3/TRBV12-4,once,TRBD1,TRBJ2-7,TGTGCCGGCTCCCCGGGACAGGGGCGCTCCTACGAGCAGTACTTC,CAGSPGQGRSYEQYF
TRBV12-3/TRBV12-4,-,TRBD2,TRBJ2-1,TGTGCCAGCAGCGCAAGCGGGAGATACAATGAGCAGTTCTTC,CASSASGRYNEQFF
TRBV9,many,-,TRBJ2-7,TGTGCCAGCAGCGAGGGAGATTCGTACGAGCAGTACTTC,CASSEGDSYEQYF
TRBV19,few,-,TRBJ1-1,TGTGCCAGTAGTCCCTTCAGGGGAGGCACTGAAGCTTTCTTT,CASSPFRGGTEAFF
TRBV19,few,-,TRBJ1-1,TGTGCCAGTAGTATGCCCGGGGGGCGCCGACAGTGGAACACTGAAGCTTTCTTT,CASSMPGGRRQWNTEAFF
TRBV29-1,-,-,TRBJ2-2,TGCAGCGGGAGGGTAGCTACGGGGGAGCTGTTTTTT,CSGRVATGELFF
TRBV7-2,-,-,TRBJ2-7,TGTGCCAGCAGTTCCCACCCGGGGCAGGGCGGTAGCGAGCAGTACTTC,CASSSHPGQGGSEQYF
TRBV25-1,-,TRBD1,TRBJ1-2,TGTGCCAGCAGTGCGGACAGGGGGCGTATCGACTACACCTTC,CASSADRGRIDYTF
TRBV19,-,-,TRBJ1-1,TGTGCCAGTAGTCCCGAACAGGCGGGGATGAACACTGAAGCTCCCTTT,CASSPEQAGMNTEAPF
TRBV3-1,-,-,TRBJ2-2,TGTGCCAGCAGCCAAATCGGACGTACTAAAAACACCGGGGAGCTGTTTTTT,CASSQIGRTKNTGELFF
TRBV29-1,few,-,TRBJ1-1,TGCAGCTACGACGACAGGCGGGGGGACACTGAAGCTTTCTTT,CSYDDRRGDTEAFF
TRBV29-1,-,-,TRBJ2-5,TGCAGCGTTGCCGGGCGCGGCCAAGAGACCCAGTACTTC,CSVAGRGQETQYF
TRBV19,-,-,TRBJ1-6,TGTGCCAGTAGTACCTTAAGCGGGATGATGGATTCACCCCTCCACTTT,CASSTLSGMMDSPLHF
TRBV12-3/TRBV12-4,many,TRBD1,TRBJ1-2,TGTGCCAGCAGGGGGACAGCTAACTATGGCTACACCTTC,CASRGTANYGYTF
TRBV19,many,-,TRBJ1-3,TGTGCCAGTACTCCAAGCGGTTCAAGTCCATCTGGAAACACCATATATTTT,CASTPSGSSPSGNTIYF
TRBV5-1,-,TRBD1,TRBJ2-2,TGCGCCAGCAGCCGGGGACAGGTTGAATCCGGGGAGCTGTTTTTT,CASSRGQVESGELFF
TRBV12-3/TRBV12-4,few,-,TRBJ1-5,TGTGCCAGCAGTTCGTATTTGGACCTCCGCCCTTGGCCCCAGCATTTT,CASSSYLDLRPWPQHF
TRBV29-1,-,-,TRBJ2-5,TGCAGCGTTGAGTCGGGAGAGAGGGAGACCCAGTACTTC,CSVESGERETQYF
TRBV7-2,many,TRBD2,TRBJ2-7,TGCGCCAGCAGCCCAGGACTAGCGGGAGGACGCGAGCAGTACTTC,CASSPGLAGGREQYF
TRBV25-1,-,-,TRBJ1-1,TGTGCCAGCAGTGAAGCACGGGGCGGACAGATGAACACTGAAGCTTTCTTT,CASSEARGGQMNTEAFF
TRBV12-3/TRBV12-4,-,-,TRBJ1-1,TGTGCCAGCAGTTTAGTGGCCAGGGTCACTGAAGCTTTCTTT,CASSLVARVTEAFF
TRBV5-1,many,-,TRBJ2-7,TGCGCCAGCAGCTTGGATATGGAGCAGTACTTC,CASSLDMEQYF
TRBV7-8,many,-,TRBJ1-2,TGTGCCAGCAGCTCAGGACAGCCCGGTTGGGATGGCTACACCTTC,CASSSGQPGWDGYTF